These T cell receptor beta chains were read from a single sample in a study of shared clonotypes between healthy human individuals. Here immunoSEQ multiplex PCR was the method, and the copy in TCRdb shows in-frame clones only, minus some. This sample carries about 480,000 clones, approximately 79% of them seen once, and the ten largest clones take approximately 13%. Sequenced material: PBMCs. The receptor set was obtained from a woman in her thirties or forties in good health. Some clones in this sample may be carry-over from other donors' samples. Each CDR3 is given with its conserved first and last residue. A D gene is named only where the DNA matches it firmly. Clone size is given for some rows only: seen once, a few or many times, or a class if the clone is expanded.

j_call cdr3_length clone_size d_call v_call cdr3_nt cdr3_aa
TRBJ2-1 13 - - TRBV15 TGTGCCACCAGGGCGGGCTCTGGGCGTGAGCAGTTCTTC CATRAGSGREQFF
TRBJ2-7 12 - - TRBV7-8 TGTGCCAGCAATGGACCAACCTACGAGCAGTACTTC CASNGPTYEQYF
TRBJ2-1 16 - TRBD2 TRBV27 TGTGCCAGCAGTTCCCCGGGACTAGTTTTAGACAATGAGCAGTTCTTC CASSSPGLVLDNEQFF
TRBJ2-6 20 - TRBD2 TRBV27 TGTGCCAGCAGTTCCCCCCGGGGGGGGCCTTTACACTCTGGGGCCAACGTCCTGACTTTC CASSSPRGGPLHSGANVLTF
TRBJ2-7 14 - - TRBV7-2 TGTGCCAGCAGCCGTCCCGCTCCTGTCTACGAGCAGTACTTC CASSRPAPVYEQYF
TRBJ2-2 16 once TRBD1 TRBV5-1 TGCGCCAGCAGCTGGACAGGACAGGCCGCAAACGGGGAGCTGTTTTTT CASSWTGQAANGELFF
TRBJ2-2 11 - - TRBV29-1 TGCAGCGTCCCTCACACGCAGGGGCTGTTTTTT CSVPHTQGLFF
TRBJ2-7 15 - TRBD2 TRBV9 TGTGCCAGCAGCGTAGCCAGCGGGAGTGCCTACGAGCAGTACTTC CASSVASGSAYEQYF
TRBJ2-7 13 - - TRBV30 TGTGCCTGGAGTCGGGCAGGGATGTACGAGCAGTACTTC CAWSRAGMYEQYF
TRBJ2-1 17 - - TRBV27 TGTGCCAGCAGTCCGAGGGGTGGGGGTACTTCCTACAATGAGCAGTTCTTC CASSPRGGGTSYNEQFF
TRBJ1-5 15 - TRBD1 TRBV30 TGTGCCTGGAGTCGGGACAGTAATAGCAATCAGCCCCAGCATTTT CAWSRDSNSNQPQHF
TRBJ2-1 14 - TRBD1 TRBV27 TGTGCCAGCAGAGAGGGGACAGGGGCTGATGAGCAGTTCTTC CASREGTGADEQFF
TRBJ1-2 15 - TRBD1 TRBV6-6 TGTGCCAGCAGTTCCCCGGGACAGGGTCACTATGGCTACACCTTC CASSSPGQGHYGYTF
TRBJ2-7 15 - - TRBV2 TGTGCCAGCACCCCTAGAAACAGGGATACCTACGAGCAGTACTTC CASTPRNRDTYEQYF
TRBJ1-1 15 - TRBD1 TRBV9 TGTGCCAGCAGCGTAGCTGCCCAGGGGGTGGGGAAAGCTTTCTTT CASSVAAQGVGKAFF
TRBJ2-7 13 few - TRBV2 TGTGCCAGCACCCTGGGGACGAGCTACGAGCAGTACTTC CASTLGTSYEQYF
TRBJ1-1 13 - - TRBV7-2 TGTGCCAGCAGCCCCACGGTGAACACTGAAGCTTTCTTT CASSPTVNTEAFF
TRBJ2-1 13 - - TRBV28 TGTGCCAGCAGCATCGGACCCACACTAAGACAGTTCTTC CASSIGPTLRQFF
TRBJ1-2 13 - - TRBV11-2 TGTGCCAGCAGCTTAACGGGAATATATGGCTACACCTTC CASSLTGIYGYTF
TRBJ1-2 14 - - TRBV5-1 TGCGCCAGCAGGGGTGGGTACCGGGCTTCCGGCTACACCTTC CASRGGYRASGYTF
TRBJ2-1 17 - - TRBV15 TGTGCCACCAGCAGAGATCTACGGAGGGCCGTTTACAATGAGCAGTTCTTC CATSRDLRRAVYNEQFF
TRBJ2-7 14 - TRBD1 TRBV28 TGTGCCAGCAGTCCCCACGGACAGGGGTACGAGCAGTACTTC CASSPHGQGYEQYF
TRBJ1-4 15 - TRBD1 TRBV29-1 TGCAGCGTTGGAGACAGGGGGACAACTAATGAAAAACTGTTTTTT CSVGDRGTTNEKLFF
TRBJ2-4 14 - - TRBV4-1 TGCGCCAGCAGCCAAGAAGGGGGGAGGGGCGGGATAGACTTC CASSQEGGRGGIDF
TRBJ2-4 13 once - TRBV7-9 TGTGCCAGCAGCTTAAGGCAGAAAAACATTCAGTACTTC CASSLRQKNIQYF
TRBJ2-3 15 - TRBD2 TRBV6-4 TGTGCCAGCAGTCACGGAGCGGGAGGCGCCGATACGCAGTATTTT CASSHGAGGADTQYF
TRBJ1-2 11 few - TRBV2 TGTGCCAGCAGTGAACGAGACGGCTACACCTTC CASSERDGYTF
TRBJ2-2 16 - - TRBV11-2 TGTGCCAGCAGCTTATCTGGGCGCGGTAGTCCCGGGGAGCTGTTTTTT CASSLSGRGSPGELFF
TRBJ2-7 16 - TRBD2 TRBV11-2 TGTGCCAGCAGCTTAGATCTGAGCGGGAGCGTTTACGAGCAGTACTTC CASSLDLSGSVYEQYF
TRBJ2-7 14 - TRBD2 TRBV10-3 TGTGCCATCAGTGGTTTAGCGGGATCGGGCGAGCAGTACTTC CAISGLAGSGEQYF
TRBJ1-2 12 - - TRBV7-9 TGTGCCAGCAGCTTTGTTCCTTACGGCTACACCTTC CASSFVPYGYTF
TRBJ2-1 12 - - TRBV2 TGTGCCAGCAGCGACCCCGGGAATGAGCAGTTCTTC CASSDPGNEQFF
TRBJ2-2 13 - - TRBV11-3 TGTGCCAGCAGCCCCCGAGTCGCCGGGGAGCTGTTTTTT CASSPRVAGELFF